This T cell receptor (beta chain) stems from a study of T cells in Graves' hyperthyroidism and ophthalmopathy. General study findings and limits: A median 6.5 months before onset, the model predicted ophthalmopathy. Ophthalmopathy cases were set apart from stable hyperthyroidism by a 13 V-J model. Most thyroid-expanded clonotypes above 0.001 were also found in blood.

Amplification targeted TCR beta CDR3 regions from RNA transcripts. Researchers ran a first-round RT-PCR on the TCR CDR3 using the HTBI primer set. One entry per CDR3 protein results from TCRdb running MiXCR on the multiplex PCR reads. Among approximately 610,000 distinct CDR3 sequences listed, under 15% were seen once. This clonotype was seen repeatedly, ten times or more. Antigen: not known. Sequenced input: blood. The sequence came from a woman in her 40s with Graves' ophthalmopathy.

CDR3 DNA: TGCAGTGCTAGAGATGGGGTCGTCGAGCAGTACTTC. Protein: CSARDGVVEQYF. This chain connects TRBV20-1 to TRBJ2-7; D is undetermined. Germline CDR1 and CDR2: DFQATT and SNEGSKA (reference sequence). The CDR3 is 12 amino acids. V dropped 0 bases and J dropped 6 bases, with 9 bases sitting between them.